Detailed here is one T cell receptor (beta chain). Per the germline V gene, CDR1 is KGHSH and CDR2 is LQKENI. The CDR3 consists of 15 residues. Deletions cut 2 bases from V and 8 bases from J, with 16 bases between. This sample was taken from a study of T cell responses to AZD1222 COVID-19 vaccine. Whole-study context: Second-dose recipients at about 4 or about 12 weeks were treated as one pooled group.

Clones were read by immunoSEQ multiplex PCR, and TCRdb kept only the in-frame ones, dropping some. Among around 70,000 clones listed, roughly 88% were seen once. The rearrangement links TRBV18 to TRBJ1-5; D is ambiguous. Sequencing was performed on peripheral blood, taken on day 0 of AZD1222 vaccination. This receptor was identified in an adult in good health. The CDR3 protein is CASSPGLGSVEPQHF. The CDR3 DNA is TGTGCCAGCTCACCAGGGCTCGGGTCTGTGGAGCCCCAGCATTTT.